This TCR beta chain was recovered during a study of metastatic and nonmetastatic thyroid tumors. Germline V gives CDR1 MNHNS, CDR2 SASEGT. CDR3 length: 14 residues. The V end was cut by 5 bases, the J end by 6 bases, with 17 bases between. Per the original data handling: The study built a papillary thyroid cancer distant-metastasis classifier from CDR3 differences across clinicopathological groups. Through MiXCR, TCRdb re-clonotyped the PCR reads. The V and J calls shown here were made by TCRdb, not taken from the authors' results. The top ten clones hold 8.1% of a sample with 15,000 to 20,000 clones, 20% to 25% of them seen once. With respect to this clone: Its target is unknown. A single base separates this from a much larger clone, so it may be a read error.

Study conclusions and caveats: Compared with benign nodules, malignant thyroid tumors were reported to have significantly higher TCR beta diversity in both blood and tumor.

Thyroid surgery took place with no prior treatment in any patient. Sequencing input: adjacent normal tissue. The chain combines TRBV6-1 with TRBJ2-7; either TRBD1 or TRBD2 may fit D (6 bases each). The clonotype comes from a female donor with papillary thyroid cancer or a benign thyroid nodule (not recorded which). Some clones in this sample may be carry-over from other donors' samples. The CDR3, as DNA: TGTGCCAGCAGTCAATGGGGGGCGCGTCTCGAGCAGTACTTC. Translated: CASSQWGARLEQYF.